Given below is one T cell receptor beta chain in context. The target antigen is unknown. Germline V gene data show CDR1 as SGHVS and CDR2 as FQNEAQ. V shed 4 bases and J shed 2 bases, with 9 bases lying between them. CDR3 size: 13 residues. Sequencing used immunoSEQ multiplex PCR; TCRdb keeps in-frame clones, though not all of them. The data show under 85,000 clones, 88% seen once. The entry originates in a study of OX40 agonist ivuxolimab in advanced cancers. Overall study context: The patients received ivuxolimab by intravenous route every 2 weeks at 0.01 to 10 mg/kg.

Overall study findings and caveats: Patients with a partial response at 0.1-3.0 mg/kg had among the lowest clonal expansion.

The chain has TRBV7-8 and TRBJ2-7, with D perhaps assigned TRBD1 or TRBD2 (5 bases each). This receptor was obtained from an adult with an advanced solid tumor such as melanoma, head and neck, liver or kidney cancer. Sample: CD4+ or CD8+ T cells sorted from blood, taken in a trial of the OX40 agonist ivuxolimab. The CDR3 coding sequence is TGTGCCAGCAGCTCCCCGGGACCCTACGAGCAGTACTTC. Translated, it gives CASSSPGPYEQYF.